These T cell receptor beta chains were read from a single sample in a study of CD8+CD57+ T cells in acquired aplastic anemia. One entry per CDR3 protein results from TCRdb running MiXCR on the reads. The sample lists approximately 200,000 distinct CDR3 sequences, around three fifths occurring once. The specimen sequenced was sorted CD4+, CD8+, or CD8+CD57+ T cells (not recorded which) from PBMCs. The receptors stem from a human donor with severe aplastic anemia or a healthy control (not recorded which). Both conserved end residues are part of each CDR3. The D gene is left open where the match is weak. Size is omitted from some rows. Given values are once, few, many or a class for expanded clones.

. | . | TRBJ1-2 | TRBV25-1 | TGTGCCAGCAGTTCATACAGGGCCGGCTACACCTTC | CASSSYRAGYTF
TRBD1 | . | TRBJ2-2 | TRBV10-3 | TGTGCCATCAAACCGGGACAGGGGGTGGGGGAGCTGTTTTTT | CAIKPGQGVGELFF
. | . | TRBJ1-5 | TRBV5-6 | TGTGCCAGCAGCCGAGGGGCAGGGCTCGATCAGCCCCAGCATTTT | CASSRGAGLDQPQHF
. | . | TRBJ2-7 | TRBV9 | TGTGCCAGCAGCTGGGGAGTTGCGGATTCTTACGAGCAGTACTTC | CASSWGVADSYEQYF
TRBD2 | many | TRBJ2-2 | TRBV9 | TGTGCCAGCAGCGATCCGGGAGGGGACACCGGGGAGCTGTTTTTT | CASSDPGGDTGELFF
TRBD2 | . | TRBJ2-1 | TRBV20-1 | TGCAGTGCTAGAGATTGGCTAGCGGACGCCTACAATGAGCAGTTCTTC | CSARDWLADAYNEQFF
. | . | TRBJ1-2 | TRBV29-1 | TGCAGCGTTCCAGGGAATGGAGGCTACACCTTC | CSVPGNGGYTF
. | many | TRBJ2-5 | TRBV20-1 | TGCAGTGCTAGGGAGGCTCCAGAATATCAAGAGACCCAGTACTTC | CSAREAPEYQETQYF
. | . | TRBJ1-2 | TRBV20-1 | TGCAGTGCTAGAGTGGGACCGGCCAGGAACTATGTCTACACCTTC | CSARVGPARNYVYTF
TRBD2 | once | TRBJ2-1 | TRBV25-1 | TGTGCCAGCAGTGGTGCTAGCGGGGCAGACAATGAGCAGTTCTTC | CASSGASGADNEQFF
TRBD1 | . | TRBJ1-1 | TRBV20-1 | TGCAGTGCTAGATCCGGGACAGTAGATGAAGCTTTCTTT | CSARSGTVDEAFF
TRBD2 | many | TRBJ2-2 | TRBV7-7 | TGTGCTAGCAGCCCGAGACTAGCGGGGTTGACGAACACCGGGGAGCTGTTTTTT | CASSPRLAGLTNTGELFF
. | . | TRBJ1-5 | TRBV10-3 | TGTGCCATCAGTGAGCTAGAGGGAAATCAGTCCCAGCATTTT | CAISELEGNQSQHF